Listed below are T cell receptor beta chains from one sample, sequenced in a study of tumor-infiltrating lymphocytes in localized non-small cell lung cancer. Sequenced by immunoSEQ multiplex PCR; TCRdb stores in-frame clones only, minus some. The sample shows some 7,000 clones, around two thirds of them seen only once. The sequenced sample consisted of lung tumor tissue. Receptors originate from a human donor with non-small cell lung cancer. Each CDR3 is given with its conserved first and last residue. The D gene is left open where the match is weak. Clone size appears in some rows only: once, few, many, or a class for an expanded clone.

D gene	V gene	CDR3 length	J gene	clone size	CDR3 DNA	CDR3 protein
TRBD1	TRBV5-1	15	TRBJ2-5	few	TGCGCCAGCAGCTTGGACAGGGGATTGCAAGAGACCCAGTACTTC	CASSLDRGLQETQYF
NA	TRBV6-6	14	TRBJ1-6	NA	TGTGCCAGCGAGGGGAGCTCCTATAATTCACCCCTCCACTTT	CASEGSSYNSPLHF
NA	TRBV23-1	16	TRBJ1-1	NA	TGCGCCAGCAGTCAAATCCCCCAGGGCTTTAGGACTGAAGCTTTCTTT	CASSQIPQGFRTEAFF
NA	TRBV4-1	18	TRBJ2-1	NA	TGCGCCAGCAGCCAAGAAGAGAGTAAATTGGGTCCCGACAATGAGCAGTTCTTC	CASSQEESKLGPDNEQFF
TRBD2	TRBV5-6	16	TRBJ2-5	few	TGTGCCAGCAGCCTCCGACTAGCGGGGGGCCAGGAGACCCAGTACTTC	CASSLRLAGGQETQYF
TRBD2	TRBV19	15	TRBJ2-3	NA	TGTGCCAGTAGTATAGGGACTAGTAGCGCAGATACGCAGTATTTT	CASSIGTSSADTQYF
NA	TRBV5-8	14	TRBJ1-6	NA	TGTGCCAGCAGCTTGAGGACAGCTACCTCACCCCTCCACTTT	CASSLRTATSPLHF
NA	TRBV21-1	16	TRBJ1-2	medium-sized	TGTGCCAGCAGCAACCTCCGAGGTCACTATGACTATGGCTACACCTTC	CASSNLRGHYDYGYTF
NA	TRBV6-5	13	TRBJ2-3	NA	TGTGCCAGTGGGGGCCGGGGCACAGATACGCAGTATTTT	CASGGRGTDTQYF
NA	TRBV6-5	15	TRBJ1-1	NA	TGTGCCAGCAGCCTGGACAGTCAGATGAACACTGAAGCTTTCTTT	CASSLDSQMNTEAFF
NA	TRBV27	17	TRBJ1-2	NA	TGTGCCAGCAGTTTATCGGTGGGGGACGGGTCGCTCTATGGCTACACCTTC	CASSLSVGDGSLYGYTF
NA	TRBV7-2	15	TRBJ1-2	NA	TGTGCCAGCAGCCCTCTGGGAGGGGCCTTCTATGGCTACACCTTC	CASSPLGGAFYGYTF
NA	TRBV9	14	TRBJ1-1	NA	TGTGCCAGCAGCCTCAGACCCTTGAACACTGAAGCTTTCTTT	CASSLRPLNTEAFF
NA	TRBV10-3	14	TRBJ1-2	NA	TGTGCCATCAGCCCACGGGCAGGGACGTATGGCTACACCTTC	CAISPRAGTYGYTF
NA	TRBV5-6	14	TRBJ1-2	few	TGTGCCAGCAGCTTGGCCGGGAGGGTCTATGGCTACACCTTC	CASSLAGRVYGYTF
TRBD1	TRBV7-8	15	TRBJ1-2	NA	TGTGCCAGCAGCTTGGGGACAGGGCGAGGGTATGGCTACACCTTC	CASSLGTGRGYGYTF
NA	TRBV28	10	TRBJ1-1	NA	TGTGCCAGCCGAAGGGTGGCAGCTTTCTTT	CASRRVAAFF
TRBD1	TRBV7-9	14	TRBJ1-2	NA	TGTGCCAGCAGCTCTTTCGACAGGGGGCATGGCTACACCTTC	CASSSFDRGHGYTF
TRBD1	TRBV6-5	13	TRBJ2-7	NA	TGTGCCAGCACAACGGGACAGGGTGGCGAGCAGTACTTC	CASTTGQGGEQYF
NA	TRBV6-5	14	TRBJ1-2	NA	TGTGCCAGCAGCCCCGGCCGCACTAACTATGGCTACACCTTC	CASSPGRTNYGYTF
NA	TRBV4-2	15	TRBJ1-1	few	TGTGCCAGCAGCCAACTTGGCCTGGAGAACACTGAAGCTTTCTTT	CASSQLGLENTEAFF
TRBD2	TRBV5-6	13	TRBJ2-4	NA	TGTGCCAGCAGACGAGGGAGCGGGAGGGCCGAGTACTTC	CASRRGSGRAEYF
TRBD2	TRBV5-1	14	TRBJ2-2	large	TGCGCCAGCAAGAACGGGGGGACCACCGGGGAGCTGTTTTTT	CASKNGGTTGELFF
NA	TRBV6-1	13	TRBJ1-5	NA	TGTGCCAGCAGTGCAGACTTCAATCAGCCCCAGCATTTT	CASSADFNQPQHF
TRBD2	TRBV5-6	16	TRBJ2-1	NA	TGTGCCAGCACCATGGGACTAGCGGGGGGGAGGGATGAGCAGTTCTTC	CASTMGLAGGRDEQFF
NA	TRBV9	15	TRBJ2-1	NA	TGTGCCAGCAGCGTAGCTCCTAGCTCCTACAATGAGCAGTTCTTC	CASSVAPSSYNEQFF
TRBD1	TRBV7-2	14	TRBJ1-5	NA	TGTGCCAGCAGCTGGGACAGTACCAATCAGCCCCAGCATTTT	CASSWDSTNQPQHF
TRBD1	TRBV5-1	13	TRBJ1-6	NA	TGCGCCAGCAGACGGCAGGGGGATTCACCCCTCCACTTT	CASRRQGDSPLHF
NA	TRBV5-1	16	TRBJ2-5	NA	TGCGCCAGCAGCTTGGGCGTGGTAGCGACCCAAGAGACCCAGTACTTC	CASSLGVVATQETQYF
TRBD1	TRBV18	15	TRBJ2-7	once	TGTGCCAGCTCACCCGGGACAGGGGGCAAGTACGAGCAGTACTTC	CASSPGTGGKYEQYF
NA	TRBV15	15	TRBJ1-4	once	TGTGCCACCAGCAGAGTTTCGGGGACTAATGAAAAACTGTTTTTT	CATSRVSGTNEKLFF
TRBD1	TRBV7-9	18	TRBJ2-7	NA	TGTGCCAGCAGCCCTCACGGGACAGGGGGCGACGGAACCTACGAGCAGTACTTC	CASSPHGTGGDGTYEQYF
NA	TRBV6-5	14	TRBJ1-1	NA	TGTGCCAGCAGTTACTCGACAGGCGCCACTGAAGCTTTCTTT	CASSYSTGATEAFF
NA	TRBV5-1	14	TRBJ2-5	NA	TGCGCCAGCAGCTTGGAAGGAGTATCAGAGACCCAGTACTTC	CASSLEGVSETQYF
TRBD1	TRBV29-1	13	TRBJ1-4	NA	TGCAGCGTCGACAGGGGAACAGGTGAAAAACTGTTTTTT	CSVDRGTGEKLFF
NA	TRBV6-5	15	TRBJ1-3	NA	TGTGCCAGCAGTTACTCCGGGAGACCTGGAAACACCATATATTTT	CASSYSGRPGNTIYF
NA	TRBV10-2	11	TRBJ1-2	few	TGCGCCAGCAGCTCTGACTATGGCTACACCTTC	CASSSDYGYTF
NA	TRBV5-6	16	TRBJ2-3	few	TGTGCCAGCAGCTTGTGGGTGACTCTTAGCACAGATACGCAGTATTTT	CASSLWVTLSTDTQYF
NA	TRBV5-8	15	TRBJ1-5	NA	TGTGCCAGCAGCTTGGCGCCTGATTTTTATCAGCCCCAGCATTTT	CASSLAPDFYQPQHF
NA	TRBV21-1	13	TRBJ1-4	medium-sized	TGTGCCAGCAGCAGCTTCTTGGGGGAAAAACTGTTTTTT	CASSSFLGEKLFF
NA	TRBV27	17	TRBJ2-7	once	TGTGCCAGCAGTTTGGTAAGGTCCGGAAATGGGCTCTACGAGCAGTACTTC	CASSLVRSGNGLYEQYF
NA	TRBV28	12	TRBJ2-7	NA	TGTGCCAGCTTACGCGGGGCGCACGAGCAGTACTTC	CASLRGAHEQYF
NA	TRBV14	12	TRBJ2-1	NA	TGTGCCAGCAGCGGCTTTAGGGCCGAGCAGTTCTTC	CASSGFRAEQFF
NA	TRBV29-1	13	TRBJ2-5	NA	TGCAGCGCTTTTGGGCCACAACAAGAGACCCAGTACTTC	CSAFGPQQETQYF
NA	TRBV10-3	16	TRBJ2-3	NA	TGTGCCACACAAACGCCCCATCCCCCAAGCACAGATACGCAGTATTTT	CATQTPHPPSTDTQYF
TRBD1	TRBV10-3	15	TRBJ1-5	NA	TGTGCCATCAGTGAGACAGGGGGCCCCAATCAGCCCCAGCATTTT	CAISETGGPNQPQHF
NA	TRBV5-1	15	TRBJ2-5	NA	TGCGCCAGCAGCTTGGTCGGCACCTTCCAAGAGACCCAGTACTTC	CASSLVGTFQETQYF
NA	TRBV10-3	17	TRBJ2-1	NA	TGTGCCATCAGTGAAAACGGCGGCGAAGACCTTTACAATGAGCAGTTCTTC	CAISENGGEDLYNEQFF